This T cell receptor beta chain was sequenced in a study of early T cells in non-severe SARS-CoV-2 infection. Study at large: Chains were unpaired, as sequencing was done on bulk RNA from unsorted whole blood. General observations from the study: In VDJdb matching, anti-spike CD8 responses were favored while private and CD4 specificities went missing.

Unique molecular identifier tags were affixed to discrete cDNA molecules. MiXCR, run by TCRdb on the 5' RACE reads, gives a single entry per CDR3 protein. The sample carries about 55,000 distinct CDR3 sequences, roughly an eighth recorded once. Per the germline V gene, CDR1 is MRHNA and CDR2 is SNTAGT. The V gene lost 4 bases and the J gene lost 8 bases, with 12 bases spanning the gap. The CDR3 has 13 residues. This clonotype was picked up many times. As yet, its antigen is unknown. Sample: whole blood. This chain connects TRBV6-4 to TRBJ2-1; D uncertain. This TCR was sampled from an adult who was a healthcare worker with PCR-confirmed SARS-CoV-2 infection or an uninfected control (not recorded which). For the CDR3, the DNA is TGTGCCAGCAGTGGTCTTCGAGGCCATGAGCAGTTCTTC. This translates into CASSGLRGHEQFF.